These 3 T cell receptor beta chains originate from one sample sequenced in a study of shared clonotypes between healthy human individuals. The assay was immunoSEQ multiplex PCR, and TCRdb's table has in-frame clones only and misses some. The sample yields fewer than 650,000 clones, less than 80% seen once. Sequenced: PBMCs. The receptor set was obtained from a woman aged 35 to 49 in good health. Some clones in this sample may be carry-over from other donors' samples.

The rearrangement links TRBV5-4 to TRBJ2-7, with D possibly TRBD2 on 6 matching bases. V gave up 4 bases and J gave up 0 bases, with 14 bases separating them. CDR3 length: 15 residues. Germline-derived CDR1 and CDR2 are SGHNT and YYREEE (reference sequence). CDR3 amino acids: CASSLGRGSSYEQYF. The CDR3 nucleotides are TGTGCCAGCAGCCTTGGACGGGGGAGCTCCTACGAGCAGTACTTC.

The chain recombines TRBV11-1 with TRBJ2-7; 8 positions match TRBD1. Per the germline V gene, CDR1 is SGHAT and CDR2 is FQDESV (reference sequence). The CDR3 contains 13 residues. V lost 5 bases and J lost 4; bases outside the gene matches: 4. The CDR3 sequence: CASSNRGMYEQYF. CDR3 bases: TGTGCCAGCAGCAACAGGGGGATGTACGAGCAGTACTTC.

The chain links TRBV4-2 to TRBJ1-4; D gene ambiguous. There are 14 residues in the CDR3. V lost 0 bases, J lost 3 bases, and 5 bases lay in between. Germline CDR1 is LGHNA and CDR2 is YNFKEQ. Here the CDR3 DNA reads TGTGCCAGCAGCCAAGACACCTCTAATGAAAAACTGTTTTTT. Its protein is CASSQDTSNEKLFF.